This is a list of T cell receptor beta chains from one sample in a study of T cells in Graves' hyperthyroidism and ophthalmopathy. TCRdb re-called the multiplex PCR reads through MiXCR, storing one row per CDR3 protein. This repertoire shows roughly 550,000 distinct CDR3 sequences, more than 15% found once; its top ten account for over 25%. The sample comprised blood. These receptors originate from a woman in her 30s with Graves' ophthalmopathy. CDR3s include the opening cysteine and the closing phenylalanine or tryptophan. A D gene is named only where the DNA matches it firmly. Size is stated for part of the rows, as once, few or many counts, or as a class when the clone is expanded.

cdr3_nt: TGTGCCAGCAAATTACTGGGACAAAATTCACCCCTCCACTTT
cdr3_aa: CASKLLGQNSPLHF
j_call: TRBJ1-6
clone_size: many
d_call: -
v_call: TRBV28

cdr3_nt: TGTGCCAGCATCTCCGGGACAGGGCCCCTGCTGACGACATATTACGAGCAGTACTTC
cdr3_aa: CASISGTGPLLTTYYEQYF
j_call: TRBJ2-7
clone_size: many
d_call: TRBD1
v_call: TRBV5-5

cdr3_nt: TGCAGTGCTGGCCCTAGCATGAAGTACAATGAGCAGTTCTTC
cdr3_aa: CSAGPSMKYNEQFF
j_call: TRBJ2-1
clone_size: many
d_call: -
v_call: TRBV20-1

cdr3_nt: TGCAGTGCTAGAGGTGCGGTAGGAGAGACCCAGTACTTC
cdr3_aa: CSARGAVGETQYF
j_call: TRBJ2-5
clone_size: -
d_call: -
v_call: TRBV20-1

cdr3_nt: TGTGCCAGCAGTGAAGCTTCGACAGATACGCAGTATTTT
cdr3_aa: CASSEASTDTQYF
j_call: TRBJ2-3
clone_size: many
d_call: -
v_call: TRBV2

cdr3_nt: TGCAGTGCTGATTTTGGCGAGAGCACAGATACGCAGTATTTT
cdr3_aa: CSADFGESTDTQYF
j_call: TRBJ2-3
clone_size: many
d_call: -
v_call: TRBV20-1

cdr3_nt: TGCAGTGCCCTACACACTTCCCCAGGGGAGACCCAGTACTTC
cdr3_aa: CSALHTSPGETQYF
j_call: TRBJ2-5
clone_size: many
d_call: -
v_call: TRBV20-1

cdr3_nt: TGCGCCAGCAGCCCTGAGGGGACCCCCTACGAGCAGTACTTC
cdr3_aa: CASSPEGTPYEQYF
j_call: TRBJ2-7
clone_size: many
d_call: -
v_call: TRBV5-1

cdr3_nt: TGTGCCAGCAGCGAACTAGCGGGGGAGATAGATGAGCAGTTCTTC
cdr3_aa: CASSELAGEIDEQFF
j_call: TRBJ2-1
clone_size: many
d_call: TRBD2
v_call: TRBV3-1

cdr3_nt: TGTGCCATCGCGGAGGGCAATGAGCAGTTCTTC
cdr3_aa: CAIAEGNEQFF
j_call: TRBJ2-1
clone_size: -
d_call: -
v_call: TRBV10-3

cdr3_nt: TGTGCCAGCAGCTTAGATAAATTCGGGACAGGGTCCTACGAGCAGTACTTC
cdr3_aa: CASSLDKFGTGSYEQYF
j_call: TRBJ2-7
clone_size: many
d_call: TRBD1
v_call: TRBV7-2

cdr3_nt: TGTGCCAGCAGTTATTGGCCTGCTCAGAACACTGAAGCTTTCTTT
cdr3_aa: CASSYWPAQNTEAFF
j_call: TRBJ1-1
clone_size: many
d_call: -
v_call: TRBV6-1

cdr3_nt: TGTGCCAGCAGTTTATTGGGCAGCGAAGAGACCCAGTACTTC
cdr3_aa: CASSLLGSEETQYF
j_call: TRBJ2-5
clone_size: many
d_call: -
v_call: TRBV28

cdr3_nt: TGTGCCACCATTTCAAAAGGTTTTGGGTTTGCTAATGAAAAACTGTTTTTT
cdr3_aa: CATISKGFGFANEKLFF
j_call: TRBJ1-4
clone_size: -
d_call: -
v_call: TRBV15

cdr3_nt: TGTGCCGTCGATCGACAGGGGAGGGAGACCCAGTACTTC
cdr3_aa: CAVDRQGRETQYF
j_call: TRBJ2-5
clone_size: many
d_call: TRBD1
v_call: TRBV7-6

cdr3_nt: TGTGCCAGCTCACCATTGTTCGGCTTCAGGGAGGAGGGTGAAAAACTGTTTTTT
cdr3_aa: CASSPLFGFREEGEKLFF
j_call: TRBJ1-4
clone_size: -
d_call: -
v_call: TRBV18

cdr3_nt: TGTGCCAGCAGCGTAGGTCCCCCGGAAGAGACCCAGTACTTC
cdr3_aa: CASSVGPPEETQYF
j_call: TRBJ2-5
clone_size: -
d_call: -
v_call: TRBV9

cdr3_nt: TGCAGTGCTACAAGACAGGGGCCCGAGCAGTACTTC
cdr3_aa: CSATRQGPEQYF
j_call: TRBJ2-7
clone_size: many
d_call: TRBD1
v_call: TRBV20-1

cdr3_nt: TGTGCCAGCAACGGGGGGGACGGGGACGAGCAGTACTTC
cdr3_aa: CASNGGDGDEQYF
j_call: TRBJ2-7
clone_size: -
d_call: TRBD2
v_call: TRBV6-2/TRBV6-3

cdr3_nt: TGTGCCAGCAGTGATAGGGCGGCACTCTACGAGCAGTACTTC
cdr3_aa: CASSDRAALYEQYF
j_call: TRBJ2-7
clone_size: many
d_call: -
v_call: TRBV2

cdr3_nt: TGCAGTGCCTCGGATACGCAGTATTTT
cdr3_aa: CSASDTQYF
j_call: TRBJ2-3
clone_size: few
d_call: -
v_call: TRBV20-1

cdr3_nt: TGTGCCAGCAGTGACCTAGCGGGAGGTGCTAATGAGCAGTTCTTC
cdr3_aa: CASSDLAGGANEQFF
j_call: TRBJ2-1
clone_size: many
d_call: TRBD2
v_call: TRBV2

cdr3_nt: TGCGCCAGCAGCGCGGGAGGATCCGGGGAGCTGTTTTTT
cdr3_aa: CASSAGGSGELFF
j_call: TRBJ2-2
clone_size: -
d_call: TRBD2
v_call: TRBV5-1

cdr3_nt: TGTGCCAGCAGTCCCGGGTTAGCGGAGAAAAACATTCAGTACTTC
cdr3_aa: CASSPGLAEKNIQYF
j_call: TRBJ2-4
clone_size: -
d_call: -
v_call: TRBV6-1

cdr3_nt: TGTGCCAGCACCGAACGGACAGGGATCTCCTACGAGCAGTACTTC
cdr3_aa: CASTERTGISYEQYF
j_call: TRBJ2-7
clone_size: few
d_call: TRBD1
v_call: TRBV6-2/TRBV6-3

cdr3_nt: TGTGCCAGCAGTGACGACAGGGGGCGGTTAACTGAAGCTTTCTTT
cdr3_aa: CASSDDRGRLTEAFF
j_call: TRBJ1-1
clone_size: few
d_call: TRBD1
v_call: TRBV6-1

cdr3_nt: TGCGCCAGCAGCCAAGTCCTACCTAGGAGCCCCTCCTACAATGAGCAGTTCTTC
cdr3_aa: CASSQVLPRSPSYNEQFF
j_call: TRBJ2-1
clone_size: few
d_call: -
v_call: TRBV4-1

cdr3_nt: TGTGCCAGCAGCCTTAGACAGGAGGTTACAGATACGCAGTATTTT
cdr3_aa: CASSLRQEVTDTQYF
j_call: TRBJ2-3
clone_size: many
d_call: -
v_call: TRBV7-2

cdr3_nt: TGTGCCAGCAGCCTCAGCGGGCCGACACGGGATACGCAGTATTTT
cdr3_aa: CASSLSGPTRDTQYF
j_call: TRBJ2-3
clone_size: many
d_call: -
v_call: TRBV12-3/TRBV12-4

cdr3_nt: TGTGCCATCAGTGGCACAGAGAACACTGAAGCTTTCTTT
cdr3_aa: CAISGTENTEAFF
j_call: TRBJ1-1
clone_size: -
d_call: -
v_call: TRBV10-3

cdr3_nt: TGTGCCAGCAGCGGAGGGACTGTGGACACCGGGGAGCTGTTTTTT
cdr3_aa: CASSGGTVDTGELFF
j_call: TRBJ2-2
clone_size: -
d_call: -
v_call: TRBV7-2

cdr3_nt: TGTGCCAGCAGTCGGGCGATATATAGCAATCAGCCCCAGCATTTT
cdr3_aa: CASSRAIYSNQPQHF
j_call: TRBJ1-5
clone_size: -
d_call: -
v_call: TRBV28

cdr3_nt: TGTGCCAGCAGCTTAGGCGGAGAGGCCGGGCGAACAGATACGCAGTATTTT
cdr3_aa: CASSLGGEAGRTDTQYF
j_call: TRBJ2-3
clone_size: -
d_call: -
v_call: TRBV5-4

cdr3_nt: TGTGCCAGCAGTACCGGGACTAGCGGGAGAGGGAGTGGCGAGACCCAGTACTTC
cdr3_aa: CASSTGTSGRGSGETQYF
j_call: TRBJ2-5
clone_size: many
d_call: TRBD2
v_call: TRBV28

cdr3_nt: TGTGCCAGCAGCTCCCCCGGGACAGGACACTACGAGCAGTACTTC
cdr3_aa: CASSSPGTGHYEQYF
j_call: TRBJ2-7
clone_size: -
d_call: TRBD1
v_call: TRBV13

cdr3_nt: TGTGCCACCAGTGATCCCGCGGGGTATGAGCAGTTCTTC
cdr3_aa: CATSDPAGYEQFF
j_call: TRBJ2-1
clone_size: -
d_call: -
v_call: TRBV24-1

cdr3_nt: TGTGCCAGCAGGGTCTCGGACACTGAAGCTTTCTTT
cdr3_aa: CASRVSDTEAFF
j_call: TRBJ1-1
clone_size: -
d_call: -
v_call: TRBV28

cdr3_nt: TGTGCCAGCAGCCCAAAGGGACAGGGAAACCCGCCTAACTATGGCTACACCTTC
cdr3_aa: CASSPKGQGNPPNYGYTF
j_call: TRBJ1-2
clone_size: many
d_call: TRBD1
v_call: TRBV7-9

cdr3_nt: TGCGCCAGCAGCTCGGGCGGGACCTACAATGAGCAGTTCTTC
cdr3_aa: CASSSGGTYNEQFF
j_call: TRBJ2-1
clone_size: many
d_call: -
v_call: TRBV5-1

cdr3_nt: TGTGCCAGCCTCAACCCAGGGGATTGGAACACTGAAGCTTTCTTT
cdr3_aa: CASLNPGDWNTEAFF
j_call: TRBJ1-1
clone_size: many
d_call: -
v_call: TRBV7-9

cdr3_nt: TGTGCCAGCACCACAGGGGACGGTCTCCCATATGGCTACACCTTC
cdr3_aa: CASTTGDGLPYGYTF
j_call: TRBJ1-2
clone_size: many
d_call: TRBD1
v_call: TRBV2

cdr3_nt: TGTGCCAGCAGCGGGACAGGGCTCTCGGTCTATGGCTACACCTTC
cdr3_aa: CASSGTGLSVYGYTF
j_call: TRBJ1-2
clone_size: -
d_call: TRBD1
v_call: TRBV6-1

cdr3_nt: TGTGCCAGCAGCCAAGAATTACTAGCGGGCGAGACCCAGTACTTC
cdr3_aa: CASSQELLAGETQYF
j_call: TRBJ2-5
clone_size: few
d_call: TRBD2
v_call: TRBV4-2

cdr3_nt: TGTGCCAGCAGTTTAGGGTCAGCCCATGTCTCTGGGGCCAACGTCCTGACTTTC
cdr3_aa: CASSLGSAHVSGANVLTF
j_call: TRBJ2-6
clone_size: many
d_call: -
v_call: TRBV12-3/TRBV12-4

cdr3_nt: TGTGCCAGCAGTTTAGGGCCAATGACAGATACGCAGTATTTT
cdr3_aa: CASSLGPMTDTQYF
j_call: TRBJ2-3
clone_size: many
d_call: -
v_call: TRBV27

cdr3_nt: TGTGCCAGCAGTTATCGATCTAGCGGGATCAACGAGCAGTACTTC
cdr3_aa: CASSYRSSGINEQYF
j_call: TRBJ2-7
clone_size: many
d_call: TRBD2
v_call: TRBV6-6

cdr3_nt: TGCGCCAGCAGTGACCCTAGCGGGAGCGGCGGAGATACGCAGTATTTT
cdr3_aa: CASSDPSGSGGDTQYF
j_call: TRBJ2-3
clone_size: -
d_call: TRBD2
v_call: TRBV10-2

cdr3_nt: TGCAGCGTCCGGGAGGGGGGGGCCTACGAGCAGTACTTC
cdr3_aa: CSVREGGAYEQYF
j_call: TRBJ2-7
clone_size: -
d_call: TRBD2
v_call: TRBV29-1

cdr3_nt: TGTGCCAGCAGCTTTACAGACACAGAGACCTACGAGCAGTACTTC
cdr3_aa: CASSFTDTETYEQYF
j_call: TRBJ2-7
clone_size: -
d_call: -
v_call: TRBV28

cdr3_nt: TGTGCCAGCACCAGGACAGAACCCTACGAGCAGTTCTTC
cdr3_aa: CASTRTEPYEQFF
j_call: TRBJ2-1
clone_size: few
d_call: -
v_call: TRBV6-2/TRBV6-3

cdr3_nt: TGTGCCAGCAGTTTGGGTTGGGGCCTCACGGACACTGAAGCTTTCTTT
cdr3_aa: CASSLGWGLTDTEAFF
j_call: TRBJ1-1
clone_size: -
d_call: -
v_call: TRBV27

cdr3_nt: TGTGCCAGCAGCCATTTAAGACACCTCGAAAAACTGTTTTTT
cdr3_aa: CASSHLRHLEKLFF
j_call: TRBJ1-4
clone_size: -
d_call: -
v_call: TRBV7-9

cdr3_nt: TGTGCCAGCAGGGTCGCTACTGAAGCTTTCTTT
cdr3_aa: CASRVATEAFF
j_call: TRBJ1-1
clone_size: many
d_call: -
v_call: TRBV2

cdr3_nt: TGTGCCAGCAGGGGGGAGGGGAACACTGAAGCTTTCTTT
cdr3_aa: CASRGEGNTEAFF
j_call: TRBJ1-1
clone_size: -
d_call: -
v_call: TRBV6-2/TRBV6-3

cdr3_nt: TGTGCCAGCAGACCCCACATAAGCTCTGGAAACACCATATATTTT
cdr3_aa: CASRPHISSGNTIYF
j_call: TRBJ1-3
clone_size: -
d_call: -
v_call: TRBV27

cdr3_nt: TGCGCCAGCAGTCGAGAGGCTACCTCTGGAAACACCATATATTTT
cdr3_aa: CASSREATSGNTIYF
j_call: TRBJ1-3
clone_size: few
d_call: -
v_call: TRBV4-3

cdr3_nt: TGCGCCAGCAGCCAAGAATCTAGCGGGAGGCTTTCTCGCCTCAATGAGCAGTTCTTC
cdr3_aa: CASSQESSGRLSRLNEQFF
j_call: TRBJ2-1
clone_size: -
d_call: TRBD2
v_call: TRBV4-3

cdr3_nt: TGTGCCAGCAGCGTAGCAGAAACCCGGGCATCACCCCTCCACTTT
cdr3_aa: CASSVAETRASPLHF
j_call: TRBJ1-6
clone_size: -
d_call: -
v_call: TRBV9

cdr3_nt: TGTGCCAGCAGTTCATCCCGGGTCGGTGGACGGTATGGCTACACCTTC
cdr3_aa: CASSSSRVGGRYGYTF
j_call: TRBJ1-2
clone_size: -
d_call: -
v_call: TRBV27

cdr3_nt: TGTGCCAGCTCACCTGGAGGCGGGGATGCTTTCTTT
cdr3_aa: CASSPGGGDAFF
j_call: TRBJ1-1
clone_size: many
d_call: -
v_call: TRBV18